This TCR beta chain was sequenced in a study of identical twins. Everyone who donated was a healthy Caucasian. Overall study results and limits: Models predicted less out-of-frame TCR alpha sharing in monozygotic twins than was found. High-abundance cord blood beta clonotypes had fewer insertions; memory repertoires showed none. Findings came from cross-sectional statistics, without long-term follow-up of donors.

The length of the CDR3 is 13 residues. Trimming removed 4 bases from V and 2 bases from J, with 7 bases in between. Germline assignment: CDR1 KGHSH and CDR2 LQKENI. TCRdb redid the calling of the 5' RACE reads with MiXCR, one entry per CDR3 protein. The sample records 550,000 to 700,000 distinct CDR3 sequences, 9.6% being singletons. In regard to this clonotype: Its antigen is not identified.

The sample also formed part of further work on yellow fever vaccine responses in identical twins.

Sequencing was performed on PBMCs. The rearrangement links TRBV18 to TRBJ2-3; D remains unclear. This TCR was recovered from a woman in her late teens or twenties in good health. For the CDR3, the DNA is TGTGCCAGCTCACAAAGCACCACAGATACGCAGTATTTT. Translating it yields CASSQSTTDTQYF.